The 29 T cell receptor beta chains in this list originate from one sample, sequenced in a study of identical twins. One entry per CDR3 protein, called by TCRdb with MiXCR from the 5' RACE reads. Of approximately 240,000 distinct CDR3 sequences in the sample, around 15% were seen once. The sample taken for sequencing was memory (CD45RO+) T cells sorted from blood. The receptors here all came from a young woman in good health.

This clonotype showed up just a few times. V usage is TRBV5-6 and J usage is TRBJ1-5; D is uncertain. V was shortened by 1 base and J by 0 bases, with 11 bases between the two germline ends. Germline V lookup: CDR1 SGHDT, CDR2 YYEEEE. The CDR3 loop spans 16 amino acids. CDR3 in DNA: TGTGCCAGCAGCTTGTTGTCTAGTCTTAGCAATCAGCCCCAGCATTTT. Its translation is CASSLLSSLSNQPQHF. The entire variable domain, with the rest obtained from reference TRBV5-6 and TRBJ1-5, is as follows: DAGVTQSPTHLIKTRGQQVTLRCSPKSGHDTVSWYQQALGQGPQFIFQYYEEEERQRGNFPDRFSGHQFPNYSSELNVNALLLGDSALYLCASSLLSSLSNQPQHFGDGTRLSIL.

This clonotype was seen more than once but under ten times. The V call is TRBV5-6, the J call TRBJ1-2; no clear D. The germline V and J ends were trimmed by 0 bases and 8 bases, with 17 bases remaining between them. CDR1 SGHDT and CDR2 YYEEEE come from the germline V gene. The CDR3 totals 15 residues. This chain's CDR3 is CASSLGSLGGSGYTF. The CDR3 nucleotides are TGTGCCAGCAGCTTGGGATCCCTGGGAGGGAGCGGCTACACCTTC. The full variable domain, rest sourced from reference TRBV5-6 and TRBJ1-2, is DAGVTQSPTHLIKTRGQQVTLRCSPKSGHDTVSWYQQALGQGPQFIFQYYEEEERQRGNFPDRFSGHQFPNYSSELNVNALLLGDSALYLCASSLGSLGGSGYTFGSGTRLTVV.

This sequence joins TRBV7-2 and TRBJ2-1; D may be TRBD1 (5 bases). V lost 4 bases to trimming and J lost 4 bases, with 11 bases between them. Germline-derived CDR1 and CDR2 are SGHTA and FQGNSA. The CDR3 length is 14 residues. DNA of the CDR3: TGTGCCAGCAGCTCCCAGCAGGGTTACAATGAGCAGTTCTTC. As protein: CASSSQQGYNEQFF.

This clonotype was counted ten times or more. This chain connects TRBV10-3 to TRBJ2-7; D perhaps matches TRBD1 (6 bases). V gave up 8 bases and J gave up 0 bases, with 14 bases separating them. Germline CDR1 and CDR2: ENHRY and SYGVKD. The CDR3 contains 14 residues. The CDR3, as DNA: TGTGCCATCCGGGACACCTTACGCTCCTACGAGCAGTACTTC. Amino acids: CAIRDTLRSYEQYF.

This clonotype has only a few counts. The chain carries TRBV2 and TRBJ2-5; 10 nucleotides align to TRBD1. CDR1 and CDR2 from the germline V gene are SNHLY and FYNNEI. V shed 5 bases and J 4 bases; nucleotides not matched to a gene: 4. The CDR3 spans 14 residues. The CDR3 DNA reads TGTGCCAGCAGTCGGGACAGGGGCGGAGAGACCCAGTACTTC. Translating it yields CASSRDRGGETQYF.

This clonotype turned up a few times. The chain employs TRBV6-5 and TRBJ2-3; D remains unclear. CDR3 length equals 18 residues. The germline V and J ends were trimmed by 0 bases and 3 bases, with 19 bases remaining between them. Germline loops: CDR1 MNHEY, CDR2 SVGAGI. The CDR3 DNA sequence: TGTGCCAGCAGTTACTCGATCTTAATAGCTTCTGTGACAGATACGCAGTATTTT. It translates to CASSYSILIASVTDTQYF.

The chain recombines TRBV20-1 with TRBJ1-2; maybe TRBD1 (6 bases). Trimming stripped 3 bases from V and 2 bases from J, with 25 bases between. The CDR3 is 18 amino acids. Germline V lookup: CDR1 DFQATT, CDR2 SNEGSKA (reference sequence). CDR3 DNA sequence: TGCAGTGCTAGCATCGCCCTTCTCCGCGGGGGCGGCAACTATGGCTACACCTTC. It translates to CSASIALLRGGGNYGYTF.

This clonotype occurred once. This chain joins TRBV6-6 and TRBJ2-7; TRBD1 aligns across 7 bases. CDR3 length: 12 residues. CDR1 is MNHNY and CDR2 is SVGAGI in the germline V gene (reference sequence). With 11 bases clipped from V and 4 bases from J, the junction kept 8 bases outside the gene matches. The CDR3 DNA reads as TGTGCCCACGGGGACAGCAGGTACGAGCAGTACTTC. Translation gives CAHGDSRYEQYF.

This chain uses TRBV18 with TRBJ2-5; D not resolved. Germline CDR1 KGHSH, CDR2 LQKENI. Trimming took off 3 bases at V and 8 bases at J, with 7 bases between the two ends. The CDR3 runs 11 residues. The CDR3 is CASSPAETQYF. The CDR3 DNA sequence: TGTGCCAGCTCACCGGCGGAAACCCAGTACTTC. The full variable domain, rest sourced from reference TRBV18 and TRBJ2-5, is NAGVMQNPRHLVRRRGQEARLRCSPMKGHSHVYWYRQLPEEGLKFMVYLQKENIIDESGMPKERFSAEFPKEGPSILRIQQVVRGDSAAYFCASSPAETQYFGPGTRLLVL.

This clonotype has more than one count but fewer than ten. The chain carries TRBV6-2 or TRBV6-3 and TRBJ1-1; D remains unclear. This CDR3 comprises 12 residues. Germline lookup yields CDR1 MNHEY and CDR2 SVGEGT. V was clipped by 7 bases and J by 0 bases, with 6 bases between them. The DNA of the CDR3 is TGTGCCAGCAAGCAGCTGAACACTGAAGCTTTCTTT. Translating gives CASKQLNTEAFF.

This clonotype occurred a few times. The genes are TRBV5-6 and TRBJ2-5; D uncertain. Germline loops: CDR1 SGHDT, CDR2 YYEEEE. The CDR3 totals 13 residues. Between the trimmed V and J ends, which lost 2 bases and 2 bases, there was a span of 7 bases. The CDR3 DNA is TGTGCCAGCAGCTTACCGCATCAAGAGACCCAGTACTTC. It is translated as CASSLPHQETQYF.

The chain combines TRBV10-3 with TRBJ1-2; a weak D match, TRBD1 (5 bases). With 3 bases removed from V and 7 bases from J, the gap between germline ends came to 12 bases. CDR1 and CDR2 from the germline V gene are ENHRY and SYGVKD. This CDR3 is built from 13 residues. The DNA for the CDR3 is TGTGCCATCAGTGATAAGGGGAGAAGTGGCTACACCTTC. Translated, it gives CAISDKGRSGYTF.

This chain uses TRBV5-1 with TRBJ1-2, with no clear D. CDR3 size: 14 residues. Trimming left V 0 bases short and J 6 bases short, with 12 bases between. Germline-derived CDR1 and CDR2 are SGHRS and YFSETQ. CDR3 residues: CASSLEHSGNGYTF. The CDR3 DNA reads TGCGCCAGCAGCTTGGAGCATTCGGGGAATGGCTACACCTTC.

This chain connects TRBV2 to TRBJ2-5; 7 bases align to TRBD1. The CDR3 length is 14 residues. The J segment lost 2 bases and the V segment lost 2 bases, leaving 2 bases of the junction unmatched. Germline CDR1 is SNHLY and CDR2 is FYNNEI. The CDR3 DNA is TGTGCCAGCAGTGAATCCAGGGGGCAAGAGACCCAGTACTTC. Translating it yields CASSESRGQETQYF.

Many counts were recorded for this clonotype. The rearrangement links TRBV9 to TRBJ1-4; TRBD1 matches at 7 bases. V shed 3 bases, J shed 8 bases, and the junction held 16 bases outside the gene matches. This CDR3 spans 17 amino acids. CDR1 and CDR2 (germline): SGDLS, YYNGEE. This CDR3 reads CASSGGLTGLGMEKLFF. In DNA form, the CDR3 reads TGTGCCAGCAGCGGCGGGCTGACAGGGCTCGGTATGGAAAAACTGTTTTTT.

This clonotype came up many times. CDR3 sequence: CSAIIRGQRTGGTDTQYF. The CDR3 region has the DNA TGCAGCGCAATAATTCGGGGACAGCGTACAGGGGGTACAGATACGCAGTATTTT. The chain recombines TRBV29-1 with TRBJ2-3; 8 bases are a match to TRBD1. CDR1 and CDR2 from the germline V gene are SQVTM and ANQGSEA. CDR3 length equals 18 residues. V was clipped by 7 bases and J by 3 bases; unmatched bases: 21.

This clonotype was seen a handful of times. This chain's CDR3 is CASSPDRGRATEAFF. CDR3 DNA: TGTGCCAGCTCGCCCGACAGGGGGCGAGCCACTGAAGCTTTCTTT. The rearrangement joins TRBV18 to TRBJ1-1; 10 bases fit TRBD1. This CDR3 contains 15 residues. Germline trimming cut 6 bases from V and 4 bases from J; bases unmatched to any gene: 8. Germline CDR1 is KGHSH and CDR2 is LQKENI.

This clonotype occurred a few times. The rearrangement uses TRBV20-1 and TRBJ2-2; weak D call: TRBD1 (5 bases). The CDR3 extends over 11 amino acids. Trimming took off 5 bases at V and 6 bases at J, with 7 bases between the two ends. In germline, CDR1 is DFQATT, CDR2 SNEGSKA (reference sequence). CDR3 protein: CSAGAAGELFF. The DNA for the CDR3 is TGCAGTGCTGGGGCGGCCGGGGAGCTGTTTTTT.

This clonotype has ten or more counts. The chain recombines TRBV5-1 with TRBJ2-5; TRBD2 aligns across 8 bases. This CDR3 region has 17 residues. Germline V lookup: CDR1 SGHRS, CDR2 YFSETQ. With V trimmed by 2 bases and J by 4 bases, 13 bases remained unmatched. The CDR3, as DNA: TGCGCCAGCAGCTTCGCATATGTAGCGGGAATGGGAGAGACCCAGTACTTC. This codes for CASSFAYVAGMGETQYF. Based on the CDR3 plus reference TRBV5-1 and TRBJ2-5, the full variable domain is KAGVTQTPRYLIKTRGQQVTLSCSPISGHRSVSWYQQTPGQGLQFLFEYFSETQRNKGNFPGRFSGRQFSNSRSEMNVSTLELGDSALYLCASSFAYVAGMGETQYFGPGTRLLVL.

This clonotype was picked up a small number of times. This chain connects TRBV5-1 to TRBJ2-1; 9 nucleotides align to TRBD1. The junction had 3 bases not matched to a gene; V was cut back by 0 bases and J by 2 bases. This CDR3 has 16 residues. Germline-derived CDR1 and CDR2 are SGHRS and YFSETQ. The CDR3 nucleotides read TGCGCCAGCAGCTTGGCGGGACAGGGACCCTACAATGAGCAGTTCTTC. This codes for CASSLAGQGPYNEQFF.

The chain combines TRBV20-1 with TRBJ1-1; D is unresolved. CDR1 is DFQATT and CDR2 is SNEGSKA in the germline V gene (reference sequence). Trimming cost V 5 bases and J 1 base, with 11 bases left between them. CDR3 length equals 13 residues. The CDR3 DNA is TGCAGTGCTGCCCTCGATGAGAACACTGAAGCTTTCTTT. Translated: CSAALDENTEAFF.

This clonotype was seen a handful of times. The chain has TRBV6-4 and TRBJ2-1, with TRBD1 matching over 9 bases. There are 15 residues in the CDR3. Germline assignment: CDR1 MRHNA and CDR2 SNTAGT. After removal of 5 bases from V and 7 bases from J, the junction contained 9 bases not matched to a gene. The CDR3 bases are TGTGCCAGCAGTCCCGGGACAGGGTCTAGTAATGAGCAGTTCTTC. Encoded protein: CASSPGTGSSNEQFF.

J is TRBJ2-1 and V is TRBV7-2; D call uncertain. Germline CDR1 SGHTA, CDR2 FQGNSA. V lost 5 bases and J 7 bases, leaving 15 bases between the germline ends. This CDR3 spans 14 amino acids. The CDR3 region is CASSPNSPLNEQFF. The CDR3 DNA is TGTGCCAGCAGCCCCAACAGCCCACTTAATGAGCAGTTCTTC.

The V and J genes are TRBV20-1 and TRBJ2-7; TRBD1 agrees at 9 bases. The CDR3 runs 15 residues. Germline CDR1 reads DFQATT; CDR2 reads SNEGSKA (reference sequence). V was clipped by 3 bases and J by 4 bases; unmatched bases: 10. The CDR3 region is CSASFLDRGSYEQYF. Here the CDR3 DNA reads TGCAGTGCTAGTTTCTTGGACAGGGGATCTTACGAGCAGTACTTC.

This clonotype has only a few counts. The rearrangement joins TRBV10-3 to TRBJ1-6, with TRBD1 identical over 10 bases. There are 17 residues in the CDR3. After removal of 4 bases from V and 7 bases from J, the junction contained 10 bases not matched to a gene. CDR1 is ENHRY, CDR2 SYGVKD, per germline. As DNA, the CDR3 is TGTGCCATCAGTGTAAGGGACAGGGGAGTCTCGAATTCACCCCTCCACTTT. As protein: CAISVRDRGVSNSPLHF.

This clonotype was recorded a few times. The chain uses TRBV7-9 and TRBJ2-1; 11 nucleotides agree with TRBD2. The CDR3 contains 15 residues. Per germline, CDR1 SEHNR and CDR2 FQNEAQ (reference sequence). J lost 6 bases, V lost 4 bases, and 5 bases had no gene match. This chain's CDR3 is CASSSLAGGVNEQFF. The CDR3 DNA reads TGTGCCAGCAGCTCCTTAGCGGGGGGGGTCAATGAGCAGTTCTTC.

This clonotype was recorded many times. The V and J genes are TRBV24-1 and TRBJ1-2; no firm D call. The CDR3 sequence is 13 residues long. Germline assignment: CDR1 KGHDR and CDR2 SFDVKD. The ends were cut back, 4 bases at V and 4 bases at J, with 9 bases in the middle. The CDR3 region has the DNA TGTGCCACCAGTGACCATCTGGGCTATGGCTACACCTTC. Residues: CATSDHLGYGYTF.

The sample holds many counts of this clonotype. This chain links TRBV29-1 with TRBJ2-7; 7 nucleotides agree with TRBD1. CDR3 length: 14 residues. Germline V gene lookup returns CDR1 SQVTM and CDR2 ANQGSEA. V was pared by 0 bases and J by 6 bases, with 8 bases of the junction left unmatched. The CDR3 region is CSVEEQGLRVEQYF. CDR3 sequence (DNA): TGCAGCGTTGAAGAACAGGGGCTGCGGGTCGAGCAGTACTTC.

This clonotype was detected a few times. CDR3 nucleotide sequence: TGTGCCAGCCGGGGGGGGCAGCTCGTAGGGCCCCAGCATTTT. It is translated as CASRGGQLVGPQHF. V is TRBV27 and J is TRBJ1-5, with D possibly TRBD1 on 6 matching bases. The germline V gene encodes CDR1 MNHEY and CDR2 SMNVEV (reference sequence). V dropped 8 bases and J dropped 9 bases, with 20 bases sitting between them. The CDR3 sequence is 14 residues long.